One and the same sample provided the 13 T cell receptor beta chains below, sequenced in a study of blood T cell repertoires in COVID-19. Using immunoSEQ multiplex PCR, the repertoire was profiled, and TCRdb retains in-frame clones only, with some absent. The data contain approximately 45,000 clones, more than 75% of them singletons. Sequencing was done on a sample of peripheral blood. These receptors came from a woman over 75 with COVID-19, enrolled during active disease.

The chain couples TRBV7-3 to TRBJ1-1; D not certain. Deletions cut 4 bases from V and 1 base from J, with 7 bases between. CDR3 length: 13 residues. The germline V gene encodes CDR1 SGHTA and CDR2 FQGTGA. CDR3 protein: CASSSSGNTEAFF. The CDR3 DNA reads TGTGCCAGCAGCTCATCCGGGAACACTGAAGCTTTCTTT. The complete variable domain, with remaining parts taken from reference TRBV7-3 and TRBJ1-1, reads GAGVSQTPSNKVTEKGKYVELRCDPISGHTALYWYRQSLGQGPEFLIYFQGTGAADDSGLPNDRFFAVRPEGSVSTLKIQRTERGDSAVYLCASSSSGNTEAFFGQGTRLTVV.

V and J are TRBV30 and TRBJ2-1; possible D gene TRBD1, 5 bases. This CDR3 is 14 amino acids long. Trimming cost V 3 bases and J 7 bases, with 16 bases left between them. Germline CDR1 reads GTSNPN; CDR2 reads SVGIG (reference sequence). The CDR3 is CAWSRSTGANEQFF. The CDR3 coding sequence is TGTGCCTGGAGCCGATCAACAGGAGCGAATGAGCAGTTCTTC.

The chain recombines TRBV19 with TRBJ2-6; the match to TRBD1 covers 8 bases. The CDR3 consists of 17 residues. Germline-derived CDR1 and CDR2 are LNHDA and SQIVND (reference sequence). V dropped 6 bases and J dropped 0; count of bases not matched to a gene: 7. The chain's CDR3 is CASRFQGATSGANVLTF. The CDR3, as DNA: TGTGCCAGTAGATTTCAGGGGGCTACCTCTGGGGCCAACGTCCTGACTTTC.

The chain employs TRBV19 and TRBJ2-7, with 7 bases lining up with TRBD1. Germline V CDR1 and CDR2: LNHDA, SQIVND (reference sequence). V was pared by 0 bases and J by 6 bases, with 8 bases of the junction left unmatched. This CDR3 is 15 amino acids long. CDR3 bases: TGTGCCAGTAGTATAGACCAGTCCGGGACAGCCGAGCAGTACTTC. The encoded protein is CASSIDQSGTAEQYF.

V is TRBV27 and J is TRBJ2-2; D is perhaps TRBD1 (6 bases). Germline loops: CDR1 MNHEY, CDR2 SMNVEV (reference sequence). The CDR3 has 15 amino acids. Between the trimmed V and J ends, which lost 8 bases and 2 bases, there was a span of 15 bases. As DNA, the CDR3 is TGTGCCAGCTATCTTACGGACAGAAACACCGGGGAGCTGTTTTTT. This gives the protein CASYLTDRNTGELFF.

V and J are TRBV28 and TRBJ1-4; no definite D call. Germline V gene sequence: CDR1 MDHEN, CDR2 SYDVKM. Trimming took off 3 bases at V and 10 bases at J, with 18 bases between the two ends. The CDR3 covers 15 residues. CDR3 bases: TGTGCCAGCAGTTTGAACAGCTTACGGGGAGGAAAACTGTTTTTT. This sequence encodes CASSLNSLRGGKLFF.

V usage is TRBV6-5 and J usage is TRBJ2-1, with TRBD2 matching over 8 bases. V lost 5 bases, J lost 9 bases, and 12 bases stayed unmatched. The CDR3 sequence is 15 residues long. Germline CDR1 is MNHEY and CDR2 is SVGAGI. This CDR3 is CASSKTGTSNGEQFF. The CDR3 coding sequence is TGTGCCAGCAGTAAAACCGGGACTAGTAATGGTGAGCAGTTCTTC.

Of note for this clone: One end of the junction fails to match germline, which may point to a read error. The V and J genes are TRBV7-7 and TRBJ2-6; maybe TRBD2 (5 bases). The germline CDR1 and CDR2 sequences are SSHAT and FNYEAQ (reference sequence). The CDR3 length is 15 residues. CDR3 loop: CASSLGGSGANVLTF. The CDR3 nucleotides are TGTGCTAGCAGCTTAGGAGGTTCTGGGGCCAACGTCCTGACTTTC.

This chain's CDR3 is CASSQRGLAGGHNEQFF. The CDR3 nucleotides are TGTGCCAGCAGCCAAAGAGGGCTAGCGGGAGGACACAATGAGCAGTTCTTC. This sequence joins TRBV4-2 and TRBJ2-1; 11 nucleotides match TRBD2. The germline V gene encodes CDR1 LGHNA and CDR2 YNFKEQ. This CDR3 region has 17 residues. The V gene end was trimmed by 2 bases and the J gene end by 5 bases; junction bases not matched to a gene: 8.

The rearrangement links TRBV18 to TRBJ2-2; maybe TRBD2 (6 bases). Trimming removed 3 bases at V and 3 bases at J, with 14 bases between. The CDR3 has 16 residues. Per germline, CDR1 KGHSH and CDR2 LQKENI. CDR3 nucleotides: TGTGCCAGCTCACCCCCACGGGGAGGAGACACCGGGGAGCTGTTTTTT. Its protein product is CASSPPRGGDTGELFF. The full variable domain, its missing parts supplied by reference TRBV18 and TRBJ2-2, is NAGVMQNPRHLVRRRGQEARLRCSPMKGHSHVYWYRQLPEEGLKFMVYLQKENIIDESGMPKERFSAEFPKEGPSILRIQQVVRGDSAAYFCASSPPRGGDTGELFFGEGSRLTVL.

This chain links TRBV5-1 with TRBJ2-5; TRBD2 matches 7 bases. Germline trimming cut 0 bases from V and 5 bases from J; bases unmatched to any gene: 10. The CDR3 length is 16 residues. Germline V gene lookup returns CDR1 SGHRS and CDR2 YFSETQ. The CDR3 loop is CASSLARGVVSETQYF. CDR3 bases: TGCGCCAGCAGCTTGGCCCGGGGGGTGGTCAGTGAGACCCAGTACTTC. The full variable domain, rest sourced from reference TRBV5-1 and TRBJ2-5, is KAGVTQTPRYLIKTRGQQVTLSCSPISGHRSVSWYQQTPGQGLQFLFEYFSETQRNKGNFPGRFSGRQFSNSRSEMNVSTLELGDSALYLCASSLARGVVSETQYFGPGTRLLVL.

This clone was seen a few times. V and J are TRBV4-1 and TRBJ2-1, with D possibly matching TRBD2 (5 bases). Between the trimmed V and J ends, which lost 11 bases and 6 bases, there was a span of 20 bases. From germline, CDR1 is MGHRA and CDR2 YSYEKL. The CDR3 is made up of 14 amino acids. The CDR3 protein is CASQWYSSGNEQFF. The CDR3 bases are TGCGCCTCCCAGTGGTATTCAAGCGGCAATGAGCAGTTCTTC.

This rearrangement joins TRBV24-1 to TRBJ2-1; TRBD1 matches at 8 bases. This CDR3 comprises 16 residues. Germline V gene data show CDR1 as KGHDR and CDR2 as SFDVKD. V dropped 4 bases and J dropped 4; count of bases not matched to a gene: 8. The chain's CDR3 is CATSDPSGQVYNEQFF. The CDR3 region has the DNA TGTGCCACCAGTGACCCCTCGGGACAGGTTTACAATGAGCAGTTCTTC.